Following are 32 T cell receptor beta chains from one sample sequenced in a study of shared clonotypes between healthy human individuals. Using immunoSEQ multiplex PCR, the repertoire was profiled, and TCRdb retains in-frame clones only, with some absent. Of under 2,500,000 clones listed, around 95% were seen once; the top ten hold around 0.13%. The sequenced sample was naive CD4+ T cells sorted from blood. This sample's subset: CD45RA+ positively selected. These receptors originate from a man aged 18 to 29 in good health.

The chain has TRBV6-5 and TRBJ1-1, with D unresolved. Germline CDR1 MNHEY, CDR2 SVGAGI. This CDR3 spans 13 amino acids. The V end lost 6 bases, the J end lost 7 bases, and 15 bases lay between the germline ends. CDR3 region: CASSRNQDGEAFF. The CDR3 bases are TGTGCCAGCAGCCGTAATCAGGACGGTGAAGCTTTCTTT.

This chain connects TRBV10-3 to TRBJ2-7, with TRBD1 matching 7 bases. CDR3 length: 15 residues. Losses at the gene ends were 3 bases for V and 2 bases for J; bases not matched to a gene: 7. Germline CDR1 is ENHRY and CDR2 is SYGVKD. In nucleotides, the CDR3 is TGTGCCATCAGTGACCCAGGACAGGTTGCCTACGAGCAGTACTTC. As protein: CAISDPGQVAYEQYF.

A few counts support this clone. V usage is TRBV9 and J usage is TRBJ2-3, with D uncertain. Germline lookup yields CDR1 SGDLS and CDR2 YYNGEE. V lost 3 bases and J lost 4, with 6 bases in between. The CDR3 length is 12 residues. The CDR3, as DNA: TGTGCCAGCAGCGCTTGGGCAGATACGCAGTATTTT. It codes for CASSAWADTQYF.

This rearrangement joins TRBV5-3 to TRBJ2-7, with D hard to call. TRBV5-3 is an ORF, with its function uncertain. V was shortened by 5 bases and J by 3 bases, with 9 bases between the two germline ends. The CDR3 extends over 12 amino acids. DNA for the CDR3: TGTGCCAGAAGGGCAGCATTCTACGAGCAGTACTTC. It encodes CARRAAFYEQYF.

The chain recombines TRBV5-1 with TRBJ1-1; D is undetermined. The CDR3 has 12 residues. Germline V gives CDR1 SGHRS, CDR2 YFSETQ. Deletions cut 2 bases from V and 10 bases from J, with 12 bases between. The CDR3 loop reads CASSLGNYGAFF. CDR3 nucleotide sequence: TGCGCCAGCAGCTTAGGGAACTATGGAGCTTTCTTT.

This clone was detected once. The V and J genes are TRBV4-3 and TRBJ2-1, with 9 bases fitting TRBD2. CDR3 length equals 17 residues. The V gene's germline CDR1 is LGHNA and CDR2 YSLEER. Germline trimming cut 0 bases from V and 0 bases from J; bases unmatched to any gene: 3. CDR3 in amino acids: CASSQDPSGTSYNEQFF. The CDR3 DNA sequence: TGCGCCAGCAGCCAAGACCCTAGCGGGACCTCCTACAATGAGCAGTTCTTC.

This sequence joins TRBV4-3 and TRBJ2-2; D is possibly TRBD1 (5 bases). Trimming removed 5 bases at V and 7 bases at J, with 11 bases between. Germline assignment: CDR1 LGHNA and CDR2 YSLEER. This CDR3 is built from 13 residues. CDR3 coding DNA: TGCGCCAGCAGCTCCAGGGAAGGCGGGGAGCTGTTTTTT. This sequence encodes CASSSREGGELFF.

The table lists this clone with a count of one. V usage is TRBV18 and J usage is TRBJ2-5; 10 positions agree with TRBD2. The length of the CDR3 is 17 residues. J was trimmed by 1 base and V by 4 bases; bases with no gene match: 9. The V gene's germline CDR1 is KGHSH and CDR2 LQKENI. For the CDR3, the DNA is TGTGCCAGCTCACTTGGGGCTAGCGGGGGCCTCCAAGAGACCCAGTACTTC. Protein product: CASSLGASGGLQETQYF.

This clone was counted once. V usage is TRBV9 and J usage is TRBJ2-2; a weak D match, TRBD1 (6 bases). This CDR3 spans 16 amino acids. Per the germline V gene, CDR1 is SGDLS and CDR2 is YYNGEE. With 0 bases removed from V and 2 bases from J, the gap between germline ends came to 11 bases. This CDR3 is CASSVVGTPNTGELFF. The CDR3 coding sequence is TGTGCCAGCAGCGTAGTCGGGACACCTAACACCGGGGAGCTGTTTTTT.

The rearrangement uses TRBV28 and TRBJ2-1, with D hard to call. The CDR3 contains 15 residues. Germline V CDR1 and CDR2: MDHEN, SYDVKM. The V end was cut by 4 bases, the J end by 0 bases, with 10 bases between. CDR3 nucleotides: TGTGCCAGCAGTTCAGTAACTGACTCCTACAATGAGCAGTTCTTC. This codes for CASSSVTDSYNEQFF.

As DNA, the CDR3 is TGTGCCAGCTCAGGGGGCATGAACACTGAAGCTTTCTTT. Amino acids: CASSGGMNTEAFF. The gene calls are TRBV6-1 and TRBJ1-1, with 8 positions matching TRBD1. Trimming cost V 8 bases and J 0 bases; bases outside gene matches: 2. Germline V gene data show CDR1 as MNHNS and CDR2 as SASEGT. The CDR3 totals 13 residues.

This chain connects TRBV5-5 to TRBJ1-4, with 10 positions matching TRBD1. This CDR3 spans 16 amino acids. Germline V lookup: CDR1 SGHKS, CDR2 YYEKEE (reference sequence). V was pared by 3 bases and J by 2 bases, with 4 bases of the junction left unmatched. The CDR3 coding sequence is TGTGCCAGCAGCTGGGACAGGGGTTCCACTAATGAAAAACTGTTTTTT. It encodes CASSWDRGSTNEKLFF.

The chain is built from TRBV7-2 and TRBJ2-3; a possible D gene is TRBD2 (6 bases). Trimming took 3 bases from V and 1 from J, leaving 11 bases between them. CDR3 length: 15 residues. CDR1 SGHTA and CDR2 FQGNSA come from the germline V gene. The CDR3 DNA reads TGTGCCAGCAGCTTGGGACTCAGGGGCACAGATACGCAGTATTTT. This codes for CASSLGLRGTDTQYF. The entire variable domain, with the rest obtained from reference TRBV7-2 and TRBJ2-3, is as follows: GAGVSQSPSNKVTEKGKDVELRCDPISGHTALYWYRQSLGQGLEFLIYFQGNSAPDKSGLPSDRFSAERTGGSVSTLTIQRTQQEDSAVYLCASSLGLRGTDTQYFGPGTRLTVL.

The J gene is TRBJ1-2, the V gene TRBV28; 8 positions match TRBD1. With V trimmed by 7 bases and J by 6 bases, 7 bases remained unmatched. This CDR3 is 13 amino acids long. Germline V gene lookup returns CDR1 MDHEN and CDR2 SYDVKM. CDR3 DNA: TGTGCCAGCATCACGGACAGGGATCATGGCTACACCTTC. Protein: CASITDRDHGYTF.

The chain couples TRBV7-2 to TRBJ1-2; no clear D. This CDR3 is built from 14 residues. CDR1 and CDR2 (germline): SGHTA, FQGNSA. Trimming removed 1 base from V and 5 bases from J, with 11 bases in between. In DNA form, the CDR3 reads TGTGCCAGCAGCTTAGAGCCTTTTCTGTATGGCTACACCTTC. This gives the protein CASSLEPFLYGYTF.

The rearrangement links TRBV28 to TRBJ2-7; the match to TRBD1 covers 7 bases. From germline, CDR1 is MDHEN and CDR2 SYDVKM. The V segment lost 7 bases and the J segment 7 bases; nucleotides outside the gene matches: 13. This CDR3 is built from 14 residues. CDR3 residues: CASKGQSFPWEQYF. The CDR3 DNA follows: TGTGCCAGCAAGGGACAGTCCTTCCCTTGGGAGCAGTACTTC. The full variable domain, completed using reference TRBV28 and TRBJ2-7, is DVKVTQSSRYLVKRTGEKVFLECVQDMDHENMFWYRQDPGLGLRLIYFSYDVKMKEKGDIPEGYSVSREKKERFSLILESASTNQTSMYLCASKGQSFPWEQYFGPGTRLTVT.

This clone is a singleton in its sample. Other DNA variants within this sample encode the same CDR3. The chain links TRBV5-1 to TRBJ2-5; D assignment may be TRBD1 or TRBD2 (5 bases each). The CDR3 runs 14 residues. Germline lookup yields CDR1 SGHRS and CDR2 YFSETQ. The V end was cut by 0 bases, the J end by 2 bases, with 8 bases between. DNA for the CDR3: TGCGCCAGCAGCTTGGGAGGGGTTCAAGAGACCCAGTACTTC. It translates to CASSLGGVQETQYF.

CDR3 nucleotides: TGTGCCAGCGGACGCCGGGGGGTGGACACCGGGGAGCTGTTTTTT. Its protein is CASGRRGVDTGELFF. The chain combines TRBV19 with TRBJ2-2, with TRBD2 matching over 7 bases. Germline CDR1 and CDR2: LNHDA and SQIVND (reference sequence). Losses at the gene ends were 9 bases for V and 3 bases for J; bases not matched to a gene: 10. The CDR3 consists of 15 residues. The full variable domain, rest sourced from reference TRBV19 and TRBJ2-2, is DGGITQSPKYLFRKEGQNVTLSCEQNLNHDAMYWYRQDPGQGLRLIYYSQIVNDFQKGDIAEGYSVSREKKESFPLTVTSAQKNPTAFYLCASGRRGVDTGELFFGEGSRLTVL.

Worth noting for this clone: At the DNA level, this CDR3 is encoded by other sequences in the same sample as well. This chain joins TRBV28 and TRBJ1-2; no reliable D call. Germline lookup yields CDR1 MDHEN and CDR2 SYDVKM. V dropped 3 bases and J dropped 5 bases, with 7 bases sitting between them. The CDR3 is 12 residues long. In DNA, the CDR3 is TGTGCCAGCAGTTTTTCCGGGTATGGCTACACCTTC. Amino acid sequence: CASSFSGYGYTF.

This clone is a singleton in its sample. The V gene is TRBV19, the J gene TRBJ1-3; D call uncertain. Germline lookup yields CDR1 LNHDA and CDR2 SQIVND (reference sequence). This CDR3 region has 11 residues. V was cut by 5 bases and J by 8 bases, with 7 bases left in between. CDR3 sequence: CASSVGYTIYF. In nucleotides, the CDR3 is TGTGCCAGTAGTGTTGGTTACACCATATATTTT.

The chain carries TRBV18 and TRBJ2-5; D gene uncertain. V was pared by 6 bases and J by 2 bases, with 13 bases between. Looked up from germline, CDR1 is KGHSH and CDR2 is LQKENI. The CDR3 runs 14 residues. The DNA of the CDR3 is TGTGCCAGCTCCCCTACCATCGTTCAAGAGACCCAGTACTTC. Translation gives CASSPTIVQETQYF.

This chain joins TRBV6-6 and TRBJ2-7; D remains unclear. The V end lost 4 bases, the J end lost 6 bases, and 13 bases lay between the germline ends. The CDR3 length is 13 residues. Germline V gene lookup returns CDR1 MNHNY and CDR2 SVGAGI (reference sequence). The CDR3: CASSFRQASEQYF. In DNA, the CDR3 is TGTGCCAGCAGTTTCCGGCAGGCAAGCGAGCAGTACTTC.

The CDR3 is CASIGGLYNEQFF. The CDR3 DNA follows: TGCGCCAGCATCGGGGGGCTATACAATGAGCAGTTCTTC. The V and J genes are TRBV5-1 and TRBJ2-1; TRBD2 is a possible D gene (7 bases). This CDR3 has 13 residues. CDR1 and CDR2 (germline): SGHRS, YFSETQ. V lost 6 bases and J lost 4, with 11 bases in between.

The chain joins TRBV18 to TRBJ2-3, with D perhaps TRBD1 or TRBD2 (5 bases each). The CDR3 extends over 14 amino acids. The V and J ends lost 3 bases and 3 bases respectively, with 10 bases between them. CDR1 and CDR2 from the germline V gene are KGHSH and LQKENI. The DNA for the CDR3 is TGTGCCAGCTCACCTTCGGGGCCTACAGATACGCAGTATTTT. Its translation: CASSPSGPTDTQYF.

V and J are TRBV18 and TRBJ2-1, with 7 positions matching TRBD2. The CDR3 consists of 14 residues. V was pared by 5 bases and J by 9 bases, with 10 bases of the junction left unmatched. Germline V CDR1 and CDR2: KGHSH, LQKENI. DNA for the CDR3: TGTGCCAGCTCATTAGGGCGGGAGCAGGCTGAGCAGTTCTTC. Translated: CASSLGREQAEQFF.

The CDR3 DNA is TGTGCCAGCAGCTTAGGCCCCGCCGGGATGAACACTGAAGCTTTCTTT. It translates to CASSLGPAGMNTEAFF. The rearrangement joins TRBV11-2 to TRBJ1-1; D is unclear. V was cut by 1 base and J by 0 bases, with 12 bases left in between. Germline CDR1 reads SGHAT; CDR2 reads FQNNGV. This CDR3 is built from 16 residues.

The sample holds one count of this clone. The chain links TRBV28 to TRBJ2-2; D perhaps matches TRBD1 (6 bases). Trimming shortened V by 6 bases and J by 4 bases, and 15 bases separated the two germline ends. Germline V gives CDR1 MDHEN, CDR2 SYDVKM. The CDR3 has 15 amino acids. The CDR3 region is CASSGTGSGTGELFF. CDR3 bases: TGTGCCAGCAGCGGCACAGGGTCAGGCACCGGGGAGCTGTTTTTT.

The rearrangement links TRBV5-1 to TRBJ1-4; 7 bases match TRBD1. Germline loops: CDR1 SGHRS, CDR2 YFSETQ. This CDR3 has 15 amino acids. J gave up 7 bases and V 1 base, and 7 bases lay outside the gene matches. CDR3 DNA: TGCGCCAGCAGCTTGACGCAGGGGGGAGGTGAAAAACTGTTTTTT. Encoded protein: CASSLTQGGGEKLFF.

The chain joins TRBV15 to TRBJ2-1; 7 nucleotides agree with TRBD1. This CDR3 has 15 residues. Germline V gene lookup returns CDR1 LNHNV and CDR2 YYDKDF (reference sequence). V trimming: 3 bases; J trimming: 3 bases; junction bases outside the gene matches: 5. DNA for the CDR3: TGTGCCACCAGCAGGGGCTGGGACAGCTACAATGAGCAGTTCTTC. Translation: CATSRGWDSYNEQFF. The complete variable domain, with remaining parts taken from reference TRBV15 and TRBJ2-1, reads DAMVIQNPRYQVTQFGKPVTLSCSQTLNHNVMYWYQQKSSQAPKLLFHYYDKDFNNEADTPDNFQSRRPNTSFCFLDIRSPGLGDTAMYLCATSRGWDSYNEQFFGPGTRLTVL.

V usage is TRBV28 and J usage is TRBJ2-7, with 7 bases matching TRBD2. V dropped 9 bases and J dropped 4; count of bases not matched to a gene: 9. The CDR3 spans 13 residues. CDR1 is MDHEN, CDR2 SYDVKM, per germline. CDR3 DNA sequence: TGTGCCAGTTACCTACGAGCGGGGTACGAGCAGTACTTC. Encoded protein: CASYLRAGYEQYF.

Comments on this clone: One junction end does not reproduce the germline sequence, and a read error may be involved. V and J are TRBV7-7 and TRBJ1-6, with 8 bases fitting TRBD1. This CDR3 contains 17 residues. In germline, CDR1 is SSHAT, CDR2 FNYEAQ (reference sequence). The CDR3 sequence: CASSLATGEEDNSPLHF. For the CDR3, the DNA is TGTGCTAGCAGCTTAGCGACAGGGGAGGAGGATAATTCACCCCTCCACTTT.

J is TRBJ2-1 and V is TRBV7-9; 9 nucleotides match TRBD2. Per the germline V gene, CDR1 is SEHNR and CDR2 is FQNEAQ (reference sequence). This CDR3 has 16 residues. The V gene end was trimmed by 5 bases and the J gene end by 6 bases; junction bases not matched to a gene: 11. The CDR3 sequence is CASSPGPSGIGNEQFF. For the CDR3, the DNA is TGTGCCAGCAGCCCAGGACCTAGCGGGATCGGCAATGAGCAGTTCTTC.